Below, one TCR beta chain is given with its context. Its specific antigen is unknown. No quality values exist for individual bases; no much larger clone is one base distant. Peripheral blood CD8+ and CD4+ T cells from healthy donors, Susac syndrome patients and multiple sclerosis patients were profiled using high-throughput TCR beta sequencing. Treatment-naive patients with stable or active relapsing-remitting disease fulfilling revised McDonald criteria were used as multiple sclerosis controls. CD8+ TEMRA cells were enriched by FACS, while bulk CD8+ and CD4+ T cells were purified by magnetic negative isolation. Blood was drawn into EDTA tubes, processed within 24 hours, and PBMCs were isolated by density gradient centrifugation. PBMCs intended for TCR sequencing were frozen in liquid nitrogen and were later thawed in a 37 degrees C water bath. The sorted or isolated CD4+, CD8+ and CD8+ TEMRA cells had a purity of 90% or higher.

This sample stems from a study of CD8 T cells in Susac syndrome (dated by TCRdb to the late 2010s). With respect to the entire study: Whether CD8+ T cell activation and differentiation in Susac syndrome was antigen driven was tested using repertoire sequencing. CD8+ T cell repertoire clonality was compared between more than ten healthy donors, around 14 Susac syndrome patients and 15 or so multiple sclerosis patients.

Here is what the overall study found, with its caveats: The number of individuals in the TCR sequencing and HLA analysis was recognized as being relatively small.

RNA was extracted with the RNeasy kit and 0.5 to 1 ug was reverse transcribed using random hexamers. TCR beta CDR3 regions were amplified with the immunoSEQ multiplex PCR assay covering 54 Vbeta and 13 Jbeta segments. PCR amplification bias was corrected by using a synthetic template baseline for primer optimization and computational correction. Per the original workflow: Reads were annotated to V, D and J genes per IMGT and analyzed with immunoSEQ Analyzer, keeping only productive sequences. To calculate clonality, Shannon entropy was normalized by log2 of the number of productive unique sequences and then subtracted from one. For each patient and control, public and private clones were evaluated among the 100 most prevalent clones. Clones were defined as Susac-specific if absent from the healthy and MS cohorts, from 1052 published viral clones and from other ImmuneACCESS disease sequences. TCRdb reworked the public reads: Q25 trimming with fastp, MiXCR clone assembly, productive beta chains retained. Rows with one shared CDR3 protein collapse into an entry with the most common genes and DNA. The V and J calls come from TCRdb's annotation, not from the publication. The sample table contains approximately 300,000 distinct CDR3 sequences; only one count was recorded for 89% of them. The ten largest clones take up approximately 0.2% of the sample.

Reading from cysteine to phenylalanine, the CDR3 counts 16 amino acids. Only CDR3 DNA is held: 48 bases, read in frame from base 1. V gives up 0 bases and J gives up 7 bases, and the segment between their germline ends measures 16 bases. The germline V gene sets CDR1 to LGHNA and CDR2 to YSLEER. Sequencing was done on a sample of CD8+ T cells from PBMCs. The chain uses TRBV4-3 and TRBJ2-1, with the D call perhaps TRBD1 or TRBD2, as 6 bases match in each case. This sequence was found in a human donor with multiple sclerosis. Read as DNA, the sequence is TGCGCCAGCAGCCAAGACGGCCTGGAGGGGGGAAATGAGCAGTTCTTC. It codes for CASSQDGLEGGNEQFF.